This passage covers 23 T cell receptor beta chains from one sample sequenced in a study of cytomegalovirus exposure and HLA in healthy donors. This PCR relied on a set of 60 Vbeta primers and 13 Jbeta primers. Here immunoSEQ multiplex PCR was the method, and the copy in TCRdb shows in-frame clones only, minus some. The sample shows 150,000 to 180,000 clones, roughly 80% of them seen only once. Source material: PBMCs. These TCRs come from a woman aged 40 to 49 in good health and CMV-seronegative.

The chain couples TRBV11-2 to TRBJ2-7; 9 nucleotides match TRBD1. Per germline, CDR1 SGHAT and CDR2 FQNNGV. The CDR3 is 14 residues long. J was trimmed by 3 bases and V by 8 bases; bases with no gene match: 8. CDR3 nucleotide sequence: TGTGCCAGCGTGTCCCGGGACAGGGTCTACGAGCAGTACTTC. It encodes CASVSRDRVYEQYF.

The chain joins TRBV6-5 to TRBJ1-2; TRBD1 is a possible D gene (6 bases). Trimming cost V 6 bases and J 5 bases, with 13 bases left between them. The CDR3 runs 13 residues. CDR1 is MNHEY, CDR2 SVGAGI, per germline. The CDR3 spells CASRASGQYGYTF. The CDR3 DNA reads TGTGCCAGCAGAGCGTCCGGACAGTATGGCTACACCTTC.

This clone has a single count. The chain has TRBV5-1 and TRBJ2-6; 12 positions match TRBD1. The CDR3 loop spans 18 amino acids. V was clipped by 3 bases and J by 2 bases; unmatched bases: 6. In germline, CDR1 is SGHRS, CDR2 YFSETQ. CDR3 sequence (DNA): TGCGCCAGCAGCTGGCTGGGACAGGGGGCAACTGGGGCCAACGTCCTGACTTTC. Its protein product is CASSWLGQGATGANVLTF. Drawing the rest from reference TRBV5-1 and TRBJ2-6, the complete variable domain is KAGVTQTPRYLIKTRGQQVTLSCSPISGHRSVSWYQQTPGQGLQFLFEYFSETQRNKGNFPGRFSGRQFSNSRSEMNVSTLELGDSALYLCASSWLGQGATGANVLTFGAGSRLTVL.

The chain has TRBV5-1 and TRBJ2-1; 7 nucleotides match TRBD2. The CDR3 totals 15 residues. The trim removed 0 bases at V and 4 bases at J, leaving 4 bases unmatched. CDR1 and CDR2 from the germline V gene are SGHRS and YFSETQ. The CDR3 protein is CASSLELASYNEQFF. The DNA for the CDR3 is TGCGCCAGCAGCTTGGAACTAGCGAGTTACAATGAGCAGTTCTTC.

The chain joins TRBV6-1 to TRBJ1-4; TRBD1 matches at 7 bases. CDR1 is MNHNS, CDR2 SASEGT, per germline. V shed 6 bases, J shed 5 bases, and the junction held 3 bases outside the gene matches. This CDR3 comprises 13 residues. The CDR3 DNA reads as TGTGCCAGCAGGAGGACAGGCAATGAAAAACTGTTTTTT. It codes for CASRRTGNEKLFF.

This chain connects TRBV7-8 to TRBJ2-5; a possible D gene is TRBD1 (6 bases). V was shortened by 6 bases and J by 5 bases, with 13 bases between the two germline ends. From germline, CDR1 is SGHVS and CDR2 FQNEAQ. The CDR3 contains 13 residues. The CDR3 DNA follows: TGTGCCAGCAGTCACAGGGTTCTGGAGACCCAGTACTTC. Translated, it gives CASSHRVLETQYF.

The chain combines TRBV4-2 with TRBJ1-5, with a possible D match to TRBD1 (5 bases). This CDR3 region has 13 residues. Trimming pared 4 bases from V and 6 bases from J, leaving 10 bases between. Germline V gene lookup returns CDR1 LGHNA and CDR2 YNFKEQ. CDR3 loop: CASSLGGVQPQHF. CDR3 in DNA: TGTGCCAGCAGCCTGGGGGGGGTTCAGCCCCAGCATTTT.

The rearrangement links TRBV19 to TRBJ2-1; D perhaps matches TRBD2 (6 bases). The CDR3 totals 14 residues. V gave up 5 bases and J gave up 5 bases, with 13 bases separating them. Germline loops: CDR1 LNHDA, CDR2 SQIVND (reference sequence). The CDR3 coding sequence is TGTGCCAGTAGTGAAACTGGGACTGACAATGAGCAGTTCTTC. It yields the protein CASSETGTDNEQFF.

This chain joins TRBV27 and TRBJ1-2, with 8 bases identical to TRBD1. Unmatched junction bases numbered 12, after V lost 5 bases and J lost 4 bases. This CDR3 is built from 16 residues. In germline, CDR1 is MNHEY, CDR2 SMNVEV (reference sequence). CDR3 coding DNA: TGTGCCAGCAGTATTGACAGGGGAGAAGGAGGCTATGGCTACACCTTC. This codes for CASSIDRGEGGYGYTF.

The rearrangement links TRBV6-1 to TRBJ2-1, with 9 bases fitting TRBD2. CDR1 MNHNS and CDR2 SASEGT come from the germline V gene. The CDR3 covers 15 residues. Unmatched junction bases numbered 1, after V lost 0 bases and J lost 4 bases. Written as DNA, the CDR3 is TGTGCCAGCAGTGAAGCGGCGGGAGGGTACAATGAGCAGTTCTTC. Its translation: CASSEAAGGYNEQFF.

The chain carries TRBV6-5 and TRBJ2-5; tentative D call: TRBD2 (6 bases). The CDR3 spans 14 residues. Per the germline V gene, CDR1 is MNHEY and CDR2 is SVGAGI. Trimming shortened V by 2 bases and J by 5 bases, and 12 bases separated the two germline ends. The CDR3 region is CASSYGRDRETQYF. The CDR3 DNA is TGTGCCAGCAGTTACGGGCGGGATCGGGAGACCCAGTACTTC.

The chain carries TRBV6-1 and TRBJ1-1; tentatively, D is TRBD1 (5 bases). Germline V gene lookup returns CDR1 MNHNS and CDR2 SASEGT. V dropped 5 bases and J dropped 5 bases, with 15 bases sitting between them. The CDR3 sequence is 14 residues long. The CDR3 loop reads CASSSQGVVTEAFF. The CDR3 region has the DNA TGTGCCAGCAGTTCCCAGGGCGTCGTGACTGAAGCTTTCTTT.

This rearrangement joins TRBV18 to TRBJ1-5; no clear D. V gave up 3 bases and J gave up 6 bases, with 12 bases separating them. This CDR3 is 14 amino acids long. Germline CDR1 and CDR2: KGHSH and LQKENI. The CDR3 loop reads CASSPGRNGQPQHF. The CDR3 DNA reads as TGTGCCAGCTCACCGGGCCGAAACGGTCAGCCCCAGCATTTT. The whole variable domain, remainder taken from reference TRBV18 and TRBJ1-5, is NAGVMQNPRHLVRRRGQEARLRCSPMKGHSHVYWYRQLPEEGLKFMVYLQKENIIDESGMPKERFSAEFPKEGPSILRIQQVVRGDSAAYFCASSPGRNGQPQHFGDGTRLSIL.

The rearrangement uses TRBV5-4 and TRBJ1-1, with unresolved D. The V end was cut by 2 bases, the J end by 8 bases, with 10 bases between. The length of the CDR3 is 12 residues. The V gene's germline CDR1 is SGHNT and CDR2 YYREEE (reference sequence). In DNA form, the CDR3 reads TGTGCCAGCAGCTTTCCCGCGGAGGAAGCTTTCTTT. It yields the protein CASSFPAEEAFF.

The chain couples TRBV19 to TRBJ1-5; 7 bases are shared with TRBD1. The germline V gene encodes CDR1 LNHDA and CDR2 SQIVND (reference sequence). The CDR3 loop spans 15 amino acids. V gave up 6 bases and J gave up 4 bases; unmatched junction bases: 9. CDR3 in amino acids: CASSLRDRANQPQHF. DNA for the CDR3: TGTGCCAGTAGCCTCAGAGACAGGGCGAATCAGCCCCAGCATTTT. The variable domain in full, with the rest retrieved from reference TRBV19 and TRBJ1-5, is DGGITQSPKYLFRKEGQNVTLSCEQNLNHDAMYWYRQDPGQGLRLIYYSQIVNDFQKGDIAEGYSVSREKKESFPLTVTSAQKNPTAFYLCASSLRDRANQPQHFGDGTRLSIL.

This clone was picked up a small number of times. The chain has TRBV4-2 and TRBJ2-4; D gene uncertain. CDR1 and CDR2 (germline): LGHNA, YNFKEQ. V lost 5 bases to trimming and J lost 0 bases, with 17 bases between them. This CDR3 is built from 17 residues. The CDR3 DNA follows: TGTGCCAGCAGCTCGTCCGTGGGCTTACTAGCCAAAAACATTCAGTACTTC. This translates into CASSSSVGLLAKNIQYF.

The chain recombines TRBV7-8 with TRBJ2-7, with unresolved D. Looked up from germline, CDR1 is SGHVS and CDR2 is FQNEAQ. Trimming left V 1 base short and J 4 bases short, with 5 bases between. This CDR3 has 12 residues. The CDR3 DNA sequence: TGTGCCAGCAGCTTAGGAACATACGAGCAGTACTTC. This translates into CASSLGTYEQYF.

To note about this clone: At one of its ends the junction is not consistent with the germline gene, which may arise from a read error. The rearrangement uses TRBV7-8 and TRBJ1-1, with D possibly matching TRBD1 (5 bases). Germline CDR1 reads SGHVS; CDR2 reads FQNEAQ. CDR3 length: 14 residues. For the CDR3, the DNA is TGTGCCAGCAGCTCTAGGGGTGGGTTCACTGAGGCTTTCTTT. Residues: CASSSRGGFTEAFF.

The chain links TRBV11-3 to TRBJ2-1; TRBD2 matches at 8 bases. Germline lookup yields CDR1 SGHNT and CDR2 YENEEA. CDR3 length: 15 residues. V shed 6 bases and J 0 bases; nucleotides not matched to a gene: 4. The CDR3 loop is CASSTSGSSYNEQFF. DNA for the CDR3: TGTGCCAGCAGTACCAGCGGGAGCTCCTACAATGAGCAGTTCTTC.

V gene TRBV18 combines with J gene TRBJ1-5, with 7 positions matching TRBD1. J was trimmed by 5 bases and V by 3 bases; bases with no gene match: 4. CDR1 is KGHSH, CDR2 LQKENI, per germline. This CDR3 is 14 amino acids long. The CDR3 bases are TGTGCCAGCTCACCCGGGACAGAGCATCAGCCCCAGCATTTT. Amino acid sequence: CASSPGTEHQPQHF.

The chain recombines TRBV25-1 with TRBJ1-2; TRBD1 matches at 8 bases. From germline, CDR1 is MGHDK and CDR2 SYGVNS. V was clipped by 3 bases and J by 7 bases; unmatched bases: 13. This CDR3 region has 16 residues. The DNA of the CDR3 is TGTGCCAGCAGTGATCAAGGGCAGGGGGCGAGGGGTGGCTACACCTTC. Its protein is CASSDQGQGARGGYTF.

The V call is TRBV5-1, the J call TRBJ2-7; D is perhaps TRBD2 (7 bases). V was cut by 4 bases and J by 2 bases, with 16 bases left in between. Germline values: CDR1 SGHRS, CDR2 YFSETQ. This CDR3 contains 15 residues. The CDR3 protein is CASSQQGTMAYEQYF. In nucleotides, the CDR3 is TGCGCCAGCAGCCAGCAGGGGACTATGGCCTACGAGCAGTACTTC.

The rearrangement uses TRBV28 and TRBJ1-4; 11 nucleotides match TRBD1. The V segment lost 1 base and the J segment 8 bases; nucleotides outside the gene matches: 3. The length of the CDR3 is 15 residues. CDR1 MDHEN and CDR2 SYDVKM come from the germline V gene. CDR3 nucleotides: TGTGCCAGCAGTTTATCCGGGACAGGGGGGGAAAAACTGTTTTTT. Translation: CASSLSGTGGEKLFF.